Below are 3 T cell receptor beta chains sequenced from a single sample in a study of blood T cell repertoires in COVID-19. Assay: immunoSEQ multiplex PCR; the TCRdb copy retains only in-frame clones and omits some. Among roughly 250,000 clones listed, about 88% were seen once. Sequencing input: peripheral blood. These receptors originate from a woman aged 40 to 50 who had recovered from COVID-19.

J is TRBJ2-2 and V is TRBV7-9; D is ambiguous. Germline V CDR1 and CDR2: SEHNR, FQNEAQ (reference sequence). The CDR3 has 11 residues. Trimming stripped 2 bases from V and 7 bases from J, with 2 bases between. CDR3 nucleotides: TGTGCCAGCAGCTTACTCGGGGAGCTGTTTTTT. Amino acids: CASSLLGELFF. Full variable domain (rest looked up from reference TRBV7-9 and TRBJ2-2): DTGVSQNPRHKITKRGQNVTFRCDPISEHNRLYWYRQTLGQGPEFLTYFQNEAQLEKSRLLSDRFSAERPKGSFSTLEIQRTEQGDSAMYLCASSLLGELFFGEGSRLTVL.

The DNA for the CDR3 is TGCGCCAGCAGCTTGACAGCGGGGGGGCTTAGTAGCACAGATACGCAGTATTTT. Its translation is CASSLTAGGLSSTDTQYF. J is TRBJ2-3 and V is TRBV5-1, with 10 bases aligning to TRBD2. Trimming cost V 1 base and J 0 bases; bases outside gene matches: 8. CDR1 and CDR2 (germline): SGHRS, YFSETQ. The CDR3 runs 18 residues.

The rearrangement joins TRBV6-6 to TRBJ2-2, with D possibly matching TRBD1 (5 bases). This CDR3 has 15 residues. V dropped 2 bases and J dropped 1 base, with 8 bases sitting between them. Germline lookup yields CDR1 MNHNY and CDR2 SVGAGI (reference sequence). CDR3 nucleotides: TGTGCCAGCAGTTACCAGGGATGGAACACCGGGGAGCTGTTTTTT. Its protein product is CASSYQGWNTGELFF.